A single sample gave rise to the 6 T cell receptor beta chains below, sequenced in a study of cytomegalovirus exposure and HLA in healthy donors. PCR was performed using 60 Vbeta and 13 Jbeta primers. TCRdb's copy holds only in-frame clones and misses some; the assay was immunoSEQ multiplex PCR. The repertoire has about 230,000 clones, roughly 89% of them found once; the top ten carry 0.9% to 1.1%. Sequencing was done on a sample of PBMCs. Receptor source: a woman aged 18-29 years in good health and CMV-seronegative.

The rearrangement links TRBV12-5 to TRBJ1-6, with 7 positions matching TRBD1. V dropped 4 bases and J dropped 6; count of bases not matched to a gene: 6. This CDR3 spans 15 amino acids. The germline V gene encodes CDR1 LGHNT and CDR2 FRNRAP. The CDR3 loop is CASGSPGQSNSPLHF. For the CDR3, the DNA is TGTGCTAGTGGTTCACCGGGACAGAGTAATTCACCCCTCCACTTT.

The chain carries TRBV27 and TRBJ2-1; 9 bases agree with TRBD2. V lost 5 bases to trimming and J lost 4 bases; unmatched junction nucleotides: 6. CDR1 and CDR2 (germline): MNHEY, SMNVEV (reference sequence). The CDR3 loop spans 15 amino acids. The CDR3 is CASSMTSGLYNEQFF. CDR3 DNA: TGTGCCAGCAGTATGACTAGCGGTTTATACAATGAGCAGTTCTTC.

A remark on this clone: The sample carries other DNA sequences with the same CDR3. The chain is built from TRBV9 and TRBJ2-1; TRBD1 might be the D (5 bases). This CDR3 is 14 amino acids long. The germline CDR1 and CDR2 sequences are SGDLS and YYNGEE. Deletions cut 0 bases from V and 5 bases from J, with 9 bases between. The CDR3 here is CASSVGQGNNEQFF. CDR3 DNA: TGTGCCAGCAGCGTAGGCCAGGGTAACAATGAGCAGTTCTTC. The variable domain in full, completed from reference TRBV9 and TRBJ2-1, reads DSGVTQTPKHLITATGQRVTLRCSPRSGDLSVYWYQQSLDQGLQFLIQYYNGEERAKGNILERFSAQQFPDLHSELNLSSLELGDSALYFCASSVGQGNNEQFFGPGTRLTVL.

The chain has TRBV5-1 and TRBJ1-6, with D perhaps matching TRBD1 (5 bases). This CDR3 region has 14 residues. Germline V gene sequence: CDR1 SGHRS, CDR2 YFSETQ. Trimming stripped 4 bases from V and 8 bases from J, with 13 bases between. In DNA form, the CDR3 reads TGCGCCAGCAGCACCGGGGGGGGTGATTCACCCCTCCACTTT. As protein: CASSTGGGDSPLHF.

This chain joins TRBV14 and TRBJ1-1; D is possibly TRBD1 (6 bases). CDR3 size: 14 residues. CDR1 and CDR2 (germline): SGHDN, FVKESK. The V end lost 1 base, the J end lost 6 bases, and 12 bases lay between the germline ends. The CDR3, as DNA: TGTGCCAGCAGCCAAGGTACAGGGTCCGCTGAAGCTTTCTTT. As protein: CASSQGTGSAEAFF.

The chain couples TRBV29-1 to TRBJ1-1; D is unresolved. The germline gives CDR1 SQVTM, CDR2 ANQGSEA. CDR3 length: 13 residues. The V gene lost 6 bases and the J gene lost 1 base, with 12 bases spanning the gap. CDR3 protein: CSVTAGSNTEAFF. DNA of the CDR3: TGCAGCGTAACGGCAGGCTCGAACACTGAAGCTTTCTTT.